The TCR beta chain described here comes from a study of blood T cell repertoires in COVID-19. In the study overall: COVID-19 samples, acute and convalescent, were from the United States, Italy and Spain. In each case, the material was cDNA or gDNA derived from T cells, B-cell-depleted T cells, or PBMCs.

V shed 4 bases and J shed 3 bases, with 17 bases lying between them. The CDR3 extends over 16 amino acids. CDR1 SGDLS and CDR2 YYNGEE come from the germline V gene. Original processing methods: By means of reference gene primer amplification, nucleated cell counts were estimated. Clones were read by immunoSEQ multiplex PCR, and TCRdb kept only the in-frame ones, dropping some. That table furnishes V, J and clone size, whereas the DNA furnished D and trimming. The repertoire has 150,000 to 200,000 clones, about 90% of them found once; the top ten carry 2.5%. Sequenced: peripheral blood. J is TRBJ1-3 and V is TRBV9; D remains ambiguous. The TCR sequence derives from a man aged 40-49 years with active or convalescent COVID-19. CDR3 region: CASSPGSSPRGNTIYF. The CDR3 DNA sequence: TGTGCCAGCAGCCCTGGATCTAGTCCCCGTGGAAACACCATATATTTT.